A single sample gave rise to the 5 T cell receptor beta chains below, sequenced in a study of patients and donors after allogeneic stem cell transplantation. One entry per CDR3 protein, called by TCRdb with MiXCR from the RT-PCR reads. The profile shows about a million distinct CDR3 sequences, more than 15% of them singletons. The sequenced material came from blood, either unsorted or a sorted T cell fraction (not recorded which). Receptor source: a human donor who was either an allogeneic HSCT recipient or a stem cell or donor lymphocyte infusion donor (not recorded which). It is not recorded whose cells these are; they may come from a transplant donor.

The chain's CDR3 is CSVIGGGSYNEQFF. CDR3 in DNA: TGCAGCGTTATAGGGGGGGGCTCCTACAATGAGCAGTTCTTC. The chain combines TRBV29-1 with TRBJ2-1, with D possibly matching TRBD2 (7 bases). The germline V and J ends were trimmed by 5 bases and 0 bases, with 11 bases remaining between them. The CDR3 consists of 14 residues. CDR1 is SQVTM, CDR2 ANQGSEA, per germline.

This clonotype was counted a few times. This chain connects TRBV2 to TRBJ2-3; D remains unclear. V lost 6 bases, J lost 2 bases, and 9 bases lay in between. The CDR3 sequence is 13 residues long. The V gene's germline CDR1 is SNHLY and CDR2 FYNNEI. This CDR3 reads CASRVYTTDTQYF. DNA for the CDR3: TGTGCCAGCAGAGTGTATACCACAGATACGCAGTATTTT.

This clonotype turned up a few times. The CDR3 DNA reads as TGCGCCAGCGGTCACGGAAGCTCCTACAATGAGCAGTTCTTC. Translation: CASGHGSSYNEQFF. The chain joins TRBV4-1 to TRBJ2-1; unclear D gene. In germline, CDR1 is MGHRA, CDR2 YSYEKL. This CDR3 is built from 14 residues. V lost 8 bases, J lost 0 bases, and 11 bases lay in between.

The gene calls are TRBV11-2 and TRBJ1-3; D call uncertain. The V and J ends lost 1 base and 7 bases respectively, with 5 bases between them. This CDR3 is 12 amino acids long. The V gene's germline CDR1 is SGHAT and CDR2 FQNNGV. The CDR3 DNA follows: TGTGCCAGCAGCTTAGCTTCGAACACCATATATTTT. It codes for CASSLASNTIYF.

The chain joins TRBV7-2 to TRBJ2-5; 10 bases align to TRBD2. The CDR3 consists of 15 residues. V was clipped by 1 base and J by 5 bases; unmatched bases: 4. Germline V gene lookup returns CDR1 SGHTA and CDR2 FQGNSA. The CDR3 DNA reads TGTGCCAGCAGCTTAGATGGAGCGGGAGGGGAGACCCAGTACTTC. Translation gives CASSLDGAGGETQYF.